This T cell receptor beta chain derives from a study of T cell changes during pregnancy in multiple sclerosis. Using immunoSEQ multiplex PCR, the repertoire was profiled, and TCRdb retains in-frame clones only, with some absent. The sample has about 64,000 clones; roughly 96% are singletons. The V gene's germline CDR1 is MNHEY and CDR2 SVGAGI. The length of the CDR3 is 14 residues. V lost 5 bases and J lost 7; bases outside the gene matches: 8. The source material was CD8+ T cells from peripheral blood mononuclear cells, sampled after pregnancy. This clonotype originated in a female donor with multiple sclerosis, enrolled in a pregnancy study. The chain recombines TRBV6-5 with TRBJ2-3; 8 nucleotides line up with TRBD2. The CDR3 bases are TGTGCCAGCAGTAGCCCAAGCGGGAGTTATACGCAGTATTTT. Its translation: CASSSPSGSYTQYF.